This T cell receptor beta chain comes out of a study of blood T cells in healthy people across ages. Together with a sample-barcoded 5' primer, a J-beta primer mix was included in a second PCR lasting 7 to 11 cycles. A 12-random-nucleotide template-switch adaptor tagged each cDNA molecule. Any given sample supplied a minimum of 3 million CDR3-containing paired-end reads. TCRdb re-derived calls from the 5' RACE reads in MiXCR, one entry per CDR3 protein. The table shows about 1 million distinct CDR3 sequences, with roughly 45% occurring only once. V shed 0 bases and J 6 bases; nucleotides not matched to a gene: 5. Germline loops: CDR1 LGHNA, CDR2 YNFKEQ. The CDR3 runs 16 residues.

The chain couples TRBV4-2 to TRBJ2-1; 10 bases line up with TRBD2. Sequencing input: blood. This sequence originates from an older woman in good health. The CDR3 DNA reads TGTGCCAGCAGCCAAGACCCTAGCGGGAGTAGCAATGAGCAGTTCTTC. This gives the protein CASSQDPSGSSNEQFF.